This TCR beta chain was retrieved from a study of OX40 agonist ivuxolimab in advanced cancers. Study background: Dose-escalation subjects each had hepatocellular carcinoma, melanoma, renal cell or head and neck cancer. Age averaged approximately 60 years (range roughly 23 to 85), and more than 80% were male.

Measured with immunoSEQ multiplex PCR; TCRdb has only the in-frame clones, and not every one. The sample yields 35,000 to 40,000 clones, over 80% seen once. The sequences come from CD4+ or CD8+ T cells sorted from blood, collected in a trial of the OX40 agonist ivuxolimab. This clonotype originated in an adult with an advanced solid tumor such as melanoma, head and neck, liver or kidney cancer.

As DNA, the CDR3 is TGTGCCACCAGCAGAGAGTTAGGCCGGAATGAGCAGTTCTTC. Its protein is CATSRELGRNEQFF. The chain has TRBV15 and TRBJ2-1; no firm D call. The ends were cut back, 0 bases at V and 7 bases at J, with 10 bases in the middle. From germline, CDR1 is LNHNV and CDR2 YYDKDF (reference sequence). The CDR3 consists of 14 residues.